This is a list of T cell receptor beta chains from one sample in a study of T cells after yellow fever vaccination. One entry per CDR3 protein, called by TCRdb with MiXCR from the 5' RACE reads. Counted here are 300,000 to 400,000 distinct CDR3 sequences, approximately 8% occurring once; the ten biggest clones make up 15% to 20%. The material was PBMCs, obtained approximately 47 days after the first yellow fever vaccination. These receptors were collected from a man younger than 30 who received the YFV17D yellow fever vaccine. Each CDR3 is given with its conserved first and last residue.

CDR3aa: CASSSGQPNQPQHF
v_gene: TRBV7-2
j_gene: TRBJ1-5
len: 14

CDR3aa: CASRVGTASNQPQHF
v_gene: TRBV12-3/TRBV12-4
j_gene: TRBJ1-5
len: 15

CDR3aa: CASSPNPGQLDTQYF
v_gene: TRBV3-1
j_gene: TRBJ2-3
len: 15

CDR3aa: CASSPRRTDTQYF
v_gene: TRBV7-2
j_gene: TRBJ2-3
len: 13

CDR3aa: CASSFWGRGTDTQYF
v_gene: TRBV7-3
j_gene: TRBJ2-3
len: 15

CDR3aa: CASSSTEDNTEAFF
v_gene: TRBV12-3/TRBV12-4
j_gene: TRBJ1-1
len: 14

CDR3aa: CASSFVRGNQPQHF
v_gene: TRBV5-5
j_gene: TRBJ1-5
len: 14

CDR3aa: CASRAVILNTEAFF
v_gene: TRBV6-2/TRBV6-3
j_gene: TRBJ1-1
len: 14

CDR3aa: CASSGTGLLGNTIYF
v_gene: TRBV7-9
j_gene: TRBJ1-3
len: 15

CDR3aa: CASSLAAGEETQYF
v_gene: TRBV7-6
j_gene: TRBJ2-5
len: 14

CDR3aa: CASSSGEVGRLFF
v_gene: TRBV7-8
j_gene: TRBJ1-4
len: 13

CDR3aa: CASSPSWDGGRGQYF
v_gene: TRBV3-1
j_gene: TRBJ2-7
len: 15

CDR3aa: CASILSSTGSHTEAFF
v_gene: TRBV2
j_gene: TRBJ1-1
len: 16

CDR3aa: CASSHLTVNEQFF
v_gene: TRBV3-1
j_gene: TRBJ2-1
len: 13

CDR3aa: CASSQDGRGVGGYTF
v_gene: TRBV4-3
j_gene: TRBJ1-2
len: 15

CDR3aa: CASSLVGGNTNQPQHF
v_gene: TRBV7-2
j_gene: TRBJ1-5
len: 16

CDR3aa: CASSLLPGQPYEQYF
v_gene: TRBV7-2
j_gene: TRBJ2-7
len: 15

CDR3aa: CASRTGVSGNTIYF
v_gene: TRBV12-3/TRBV12-4
j_gene: TRBJ1-3
len: 14

CDR3aa: CASSLRAQKLQETQYF
v_gene: TRBV7-9
j_gene: TRBJ2-5
len: 16

CDR3aa: CSASRVEAGELFF
v_gene: TRBV20-1
j_gene: TRBJ2-2
len: 13

CDR3aa: CASSFGVQTGSPLHF
v_gene: TRBV12-3/TRBV12-4
j_gene: TRBJ1-6
len: 15

CDR3aa: CASSGDTYTEAFF
v_gene: TRBV7-2
j_gene: TRBJ1-1
len: 13

CDR3aa: CATHTGRDEQYF
v_gene: TRBV24-1
j_gene: TRBJ2-7
len: 12

CDR3aa: CASSSVRPGTGANQPQHF
v_gene: TRBV11-1
j_gene: TRBJ1-5
len: 18

CDR3aa: CASSDMAGEDEKLFF
v_gene: TRBV10-2
j_gene: TRBJ1-4
len: 15

CDR3aa: CASRRGQTEAFF
v_gene: TRBV6-5
j_gene: TRBJ1-1
len: 12

CDR3aa: CCAENSAGIWNQPQHF
v_gene: TRBV20-1
j_gene: TRBJ1-5
len: 16

CDR3aa: CASSETSGGPQFF
v_gene: TRBV11-2
j_gene: TRBJ2-1
len: 13

CDR3aa: CASRPPGLITDTQYF
v_gene: TRBV19
j_gene: TRBJ2-3
len: 15

CDR3aa: CSAGPATANTIYF
v_gene: TRBV20-1
j_gene: TRBJ1-3
len: 13

CDR3aa: CASSLAGTGVREAFF
v_gene: TRBV12-3/TRBV12-4
j_gene: TRBJ1-1
len: 15

CDR3aa: CAITAGGGSNYGYTF
v_gene: TRBV27
j_gene: TRBJ1-2
len: 15

CDR3aa: CASSQYRGGSDTQYF
v_gene: TRBV4-1
j_gene: TRBJ2-3
len: 15

CDR3aa: CASSSHQRRTGELFF
v_gene: TRBV6-5
j_gene: TRBJ2-2
len: 15

CDR3aa: CASSLAQGAGDTQYF
v_gene: TRBV7-9
j_gene: TRBJ2-3
len: 15

CDR3aa: CSAQDPTGGNTIYF
v_gene: TRBV20-1
j_gene: TRBJ1-3
len: 14

CDR3aa: CATSDLRASGSSYNEQFF
v_gene: TRBV24-1
j_gene: TRBJ2-1
len: 18

CDR3aa: CASSSGLPETQYF
v_gene: TRBV7-9
j_gene: TRBJ2-5
len: 13

CDR3aa: CASSPRLGATWYQETQYF
v_gene: TRBV4-1
j_gene: TRBJ2-5
len: 18

CDR3aa: CASSLALGAHEQYF
v_gene: TRBV7-2
j_gene: TRBJ2-7
len: 14

CDR3aa: CASSPSLRETQYF
v_gene: TRBV5-1
j_gene: TRBJ2-5
len: 13